These 21 T cell receptor beta chains share one sample of origin, sequenced in a study of OX40 agonist ivuxolimab in advanced cancers. TCRdb keeps only in-frame clones here, not all; method: immunoSEQ multiplex PCR. The profile shows about 77,000 clones, roughly 91% of them singletons. Source: CD4+ or CD8+ T cells sorted from blood, taken in a trial of the OX40 agonist ivuxolimab. The receptors derive from an adult with an advanced solid tumor such as melanoma, head and neck, liver or kidney cancer.

V and J are TRBV5-4 and TRBJ2-3; TRBD1 is a possible D gene (5 bases). The germline V and J ends were trimmed by 2 bases and 6 bases, with 16 bases remaining between them. The CDR3 runs to 15 residues. Germline V gene lookup returns CDR1 SGHNT and CDR2 YYREEE (reference sequence). CDR3 protein: CASSFRPNSGDTQYF. CDR3 DNA: TGTGCCAGCAGCTTTCGTCCTAACTCAGGGGATACGCAGTATTTT.

With respect to this clone: This same CDR3 is encoded by further DNA sequences in the sample. The V gene is TRBV5-1, the J gene TRBJ1-3; no clear D. Germline V lookup: CDR1 SGHRS, CDR2 YFSETQ. The V end lost 0 bases, the J end lost 2 bases, and 6 bases lay between the germline ends. The CDR3 consists of 14 residues. The CDR3 region has the DNA TGCGCCAGCAGCTTGGGGAGCGCTGGAAACACCATATATTTT. It is translated as CASSLGSAGNTIYF.

The V call is TRBV11-2, the J call TRBJ2-3; D unclear. V lost 5 bases and J lost 6, with 9 bases in between. CDR1 is SGHAT, CDR2 FQNNGV, per germline. The CDR3 loop spans 12 amino acids. CDR3 bases: TGTGCCAGCAGCCCGTATGGGGATACGCAGTATTTT. Translation: CASSPYGDTQYF.

The chain combines TRBV11-2 with TRBJ2-2; 9 bases agree with TRBD1. This CDR3 contains 14 residues. CDR1 is SGHAT, CDR2 FQNNGV, per germline. V shed 6 bases and J 6 bases; nucleotides not matched to a gene: 5. CDR3 sequence: CASRTTGGAGELFF. The CDR3 region has the DNA TGTGCCAGCAGGACGACAGGGGGAGCCGGGGAGCTGTTTTTT.

This clone was picked up one time. This chain uses TRBV28 with TRBJ1-5; 9 bases fit TRBD1. Germline V gene lookup returns CDR1 MDHEN and CDR2 SYDVKM. The CDR3 spans 15 residues. V gave up 5 bases and J gave up 7 bases; unmatched junction bases: 9. CDR3 bases: TGTGCCAGCAGTCTTCAGACAGGGGGAAGGCAGCCCCAGCATTTT. It yields the protein CASSLQTGGRQPQHF. The whole variable domain, remainder taken from reference TRBV28 and TRBJ1-5, is DVKVTQSSRYLVKRTGEKVFLECVQDMDHENMFWYRQDPGLGLRLIYFSYDVKMKEKGDIPEGYSVSREKKERFSLILESASTNQTSMYLCASSLQTGGRQPQHFGDGTRLSIL.

V usage is TRBV7-9 and J usage is TRBJ1-1; no definite D call. Germline V gene data show CDR1 as SEHNR and CDR2 as FQNEAQ (reference sequence). The CDR3 consists of 13 residues. Trimming took 1 base from V and 3 from J, leaving 6 bases between them. This CDR3 reads CASSLESDTEAFF. The CDR3 DNA reads as TGTGCCAGCAGCTTAGAATCTGACACTGAAGCTTTCTTT.

This chain links TRBV4-1 with TRBJ1-5; 12 bases agree with TRBD1. V lost 1 base and J lost 2; bases outside the gene matches: 6. Germline V gene lookup returns CDR1 MGHRA and CDR2 YSYEKL. CDR3 length equals 18 residues. The CDR3 coding sequence is TGCGCCAGCAGCCAAGCGGGGACAGGGGGCAGGGGCAATCAGCCCCAGCATTTT. Protein: CASSQAGTGGRGNQPQHF.

The chain employs TRBV20-1 and TRBJ2-7; a possible D gene is TRBD1 (6 bases). The V end was cut by 2 bases, the J end by 10 bases, with 12 bases between. The CDR3 totals 11 residues. Per germline, CDR1 DFQATT and CDR2 SNEGSKA (reference sequence). CDR3 coding DNA: TGCAGTGCTAGACAGGGGTTCACCCAGTACTTC. Its translation: CSARQGFTQYF.

This clone has more than one count but fewer than ten. The chain employs TRBV9 and TRBJ1-5; no clear D. Germline CDR1 reads SGDLS; CDR2 reads YYNGEE. V lost 1 base and J 9 bases, leaving 14 bases between the germline ends. CDR3 size: 14 residues. CDR3 in DNA: TGTGCCAGCAGCGTACAAGCAGGTCTGGGGCCCCAGCATTTT. Amino acids: CASSVQAGLGPQHF.

This rearrangement joins TRBV5-8 to TRBJ2-7; D is unclear. Germline CDR1 SGHTS, CDR2 YDEGEE. V was pared by 0 bases and J by 5 bases, with 9 bases between. The CDR3 spans 13 residues. CDR3 coding DNA: TGTGCCAGCAGCTTGGTCCTGGACCACGAGCAGTACTTC. Translating gives CASSLVLDHEQYF.

This chain uses TRBV4-1 with TRBJ1-5; D is ambiguous. Trimming cost V 2 bases and J 9 bases, with 20 bases left between them. CDR1 and CDR2 (germline): MGHRA, YSYEKL. This CDR3 comprises 16 residues. The CDR3 DNA reads as TGCGCCAGCAGCCAACCCGCCTTGAAGGGCCTAGGGCCCCAGCATTTT. Amino acid sequence: CASSQPALKGLGPQHF.

The chain joins TRBV18 to TRBJ1-3; D gene unclear. Germline values: CDR1 KGHSH, CDR2 LQKENI. V was trimmed by 0 bases and J by 0 bases, leaving 9 bases between them. This CDR3 has 16 residues. The CDR3 spells CASSPPPLSSGNTIYF. The CDR3 DNA reads as TGTGCCAGCTCACCACCCCCGCTGAGCTCTGGAAACACCATATATTTT.

In DNA, the CDR3 is TGCAGCGTTTGGGGAAGCTACTACGAGCAGTACTTC. Protein sequence: CSVWGSYYEQYF. This chain uses TRBV29-1 with TRBJ2-7; D is ambiguous. Germline V gives CDR1 SQVTM, CDR2 ANQGSEA. This CDR3 spans 12 amino acids. V gave up 5 bases and J gave up 3 bases, with 11 bases separating them.

The CDR3 here is CASTRLAGDQFF. In DNA, the CDR3 is TGTGCCAGCACCAGACTAGCGGGGGATCAATTCTTC. The chain is built from TRBV7-9 and TRBJ2-1; 12 positions match TRBD2. From germline, CDR1 is SEHNR and CDR2 FQNEAQ (reference sequence). The CDR3 loop spans 12 amino acids. V lost 7 bases and J lost 16; bases outside the gene matches: 8.

The rearrangement joins TRBV28 to TRBJ1-2; 12 nucleotides line up with TRBD1. V shed 6 bases, J shed 8 bases, and the junction held 7 bases outside the gene matches. Germline CDR1 and CDR2: MDHEN and SYDVKM. The CDR3 is 14 residues long. The CDR3 bases are TGTGCCAGCAGCTCCTCGGGGACAGGGGGCGGCTACACCTTC. This sequence encodes CASSSSGTGGGYTF.

The chain uses TRBV19 and TRBJ1-5; unclear D gene. V was clipped by 1 base and J by 1 base, with 14 bases between them. There are 17 residues in the CDR3. Germline CDR1 is LNHDA and CDR2 is SQIVND (reference sequence). The CDR3 loop is CASSIGGLWGSNQPQHF. The CDR3 DNA sequence: TGTGCCAGTAGTATAGGGGGTCTTTGGGGAAGCAATCAGCCCCAGCATTTT.

The rearrangement joins TRBV18 to TRBJ2-7; TRBD2 matches 8 bases. Germline V gene sequence: CDR1 KGHSH, CDR2 LQKENI. The CDR3 sequence is 16 residues long. V trimming: 6 bases; J trimming: 2 bases; junction bases outside the gene matches: 12. This chain's CDR3 is CASSRNPLAEAYEQYF. The CDR3 DNA reads TGTGCCAGCTCCCGGAATCCACTAGCGGAAGCCTACGAGCAGTACTTC.

V and J are TRBV30 and TRBJ1-1; 9 bases line up with TRBD1. V trimming: 3 bases; J trimming: 5 bases; junction bases outside the gene matches: 7. The CDR3 runs 14 residues. Germline CDR1 reads GTSNPN; CDR2 reads SVGIG (reference sequence). CDR3: CAWRPGQGWTEAFF. The DNA for the CDR3 is TGTGCCTGGAGGCCGGGACAGGGATGGACTGAAGCTTTCTTT.

The rearrangement uses TRBV19 and TRBJ2-3; a possible D gene is TRBD1 (5 bases). Looked up from germline, CDR1 is LNHDA and CDR2 is SQIVND (reference sequence). This CDR3 comprises 16 residues. Trimming removed 5 bases from V and 6 bases from J, with 21 bases in between. The DNA of the CDR3 is TGTGCCAGTAGTCCCTGGACAAATTCGGCCGAGGATACGCAGTATTTT. The encoded protein is CASSPWTNSAEDTQYF.

V is TRBV5-1 and J is TRBJ2-2, with 10 bases that match TRBD2. V was clipped by 0 bases and J by 6 bases; unmatched bases: 8. The CDR3 totals 17 residues. The germline V gene has CDR1 SGHRS and CDR2 YFSETQ. This chain's CDR3 is CASSLVPSGRGPGELFF. The CDR3 DNA is TGCGCCAGCAGCTTGGTTCCTAGCGGGAGAGGTCCCGGGGAGCTGTTTTTT.

The chain links TRBV5-4 to TRBJ1-1, with D tentatively TRBD1 (5 bases). This CDR3 comprises 15 residues. Trimming took 0 bases from V and 0 from J, leaving 9 bases between them. Germline V gene data show CDR1 as SGHNT and CDR2 as YYREEE (reference sequence). CDR3 sequence (DNA): TGTGCCAGCAGCTTGGCTGTGGGACTGAACACTGAAGCTTTCTTT. Its translation: CASSLAVGLNTEAFF.